Following are 24 T cell receptor beta chains from one sample sequenced in a study of cytomegalovirus exposure and HLA in healthy donors. PCR involved 60 Vbeta and 13 Jbeta primers. Produced via immunoSEQ multiplex PCR; TCRdb's table is partial and in-frame only. The top ten hold 0.55% to 0.75% of the sample, which has hundreds of thousands of clones, 76% seen once. The sample was PBMCs. The origin of the receptors is a young man in good health and CMV-seronegative.

This chain links TRBV6-1 with TRBJ2-3; TRBD1 might be the D (5 bases). Germline V lookup: CDR1 MNHNS, CDR2 SASEGT. This CDR3 has 14 residues. Trimming stripped 6 bases from V and 5 bases from J, with 15 bases between. This CDR3 reads CASRENWGGDTQYF. CDR3 in DNA: TGTGCCAGCAGGGAGAATTGGGGCGGAGATACGCAGTATTTT.

Written as DNA, the CDR3 is TGTGCCAGCAGCTATCTAGCGGGGTCCTTGGAGACCCAGTACTTC. Protein: CASSYLAGSLETQYF. This chain joins TRBV7-3 and TRBJ2-5; the match to TRBD2 covers 9 bases. The length of the CDR3 is 15 residues. The V gene end was trimmed by 4 bases and the J gene end by 5 bases; junction bases not matched to a gene: 8. Germline-derived CDR1 and CDR2 are SGHTA and FQGTGA.

The chain recombines TRBV11-2 with TRBJ2-1, with 11 bases that match TRBD2. CDR1 SGHAT and CDR2 FQNNGV come from the germline V gene. CDR3 length equals 15 residues. V was clipped by 4 bases and J by 3 bases; unmatched bases: 2. CDR3 DNA sequence: TGTGCCAGCAGCTCGGGACTAGCGGACTACAATGAGCAGTTCTTC. Translation gives CASSSGLADYNEQFF.

This chain uses TRBV19 with TRBJ1-5; 7 nucleotides agree with TRBD1. Germline CDR1 LNHDA, CDR2 SQIVND (reference sequence). The length of the CDR3 is 15 residues. Trimming at V came to 5 bases and at J to 5 bases, leaving 9 bases not matched to a gene. The CDR3 DNA is TGTGCCAGTAGTTTAACGAGCAGGGGGGATCAGCCCCAGCATTTT. Protein: CASSLTSRGDQPQHF.

The genes are TRBV7-2 and TRBJ1-5; 11 positions agree with TRBD1. CDR1 and CDR2 from the germline V gene are SGHTA and FQGNSA. The CDR3 is made up of 16 amino acids. After removal of 4 bases from V and 6 bases from J, the junction contained 8 bases not matched to a gene. In DNA form, the CDR3 reads TGTGCCAGCAGCTCCCGGACAGGGGGCGCTTTTCAGCCCCAGCATTTT. It yields the protein CASSSRTGGAFQPQHF.

The CDR3 region is CASSHGVRGTEAFF. The CDR3 nucleotides read TGCGCCAGCAGCCATGGGGTTAGGGGCACTGAAGCTTTCTTT. This chain connects TRBV4-1 to TRBJ1-1, with D maybe TRBD1 (5 bases). V shed 3 bases and J shed 4 bases, with 12 bases lying between them. Germline CDR1 is MGHRA and CDR2 is YSYEKL. CDR3 size: 14 residues.

This chain joins TRBV11-2 and TRBJ2-7; D is undetermined. From germline, CDR1 is SGHAT and CDR2 FQNNGV. Trimming took off 2 bases at V and 6 bases at J, with 5 bases between the two ends. This CDR3 spans 11 amino acids. The CDR3 sequence: CASSLFSEQYF. The CDR3 nucleotides read TGTGCCAGCAGCTTATTTAGCGAGCAGTACTTC.

The count of this clone is one. This rearrangement joins TRBV28 to TRBJ1-4; D call uncertain. CDR1 is MDHEN and CDR2 is SYDVKM in the germline V gene. The CDR3 totals 15 residues. Trimming removed 7 bases at V and 0 bases at J, with 12 bases between. The CDR3 loop reads CASTTGGATNEKLFF. CDR3 bases: TGTGCCAGCACCACCGGAGGAGCAACTAATGAAAAACTGTTTTTT. The entire variable domain, with the rest obtained from reference TRBV28 and TRBJ1-4, is as follows: DVKVTQSSRYLVKRTGEKVFLECVQDMDHENMFWYRQDPGLGLRLIYFSYDVKMKEKGDIPEGYSVSREKKERFSLILESASTNQTSMYLCASTTGGATNEKLFFGSGTQLSVL.

DNA for the CDR3: TGTGCCAGCAGCTCCTTACGTGCACAGTCTTATGGCTACACCTTC. Translated, it gives CASSSLRAQSYGYTF. The chain has TRBV11-2 and TRBJ1-2; D is unclear. The V and J ends lost 4 bases and 5 bases respectively, with 17 bases between them. The CDR3 sequence is 15 residues long. CDR1 is SGHAT and CDR2 is FQNNGV in the germline V gene.

The CDR3 loop reads CASSGTGTGSLPAFF. DNA for the CDR3: TGTGCCAGCAGCGGAACGGGGACAGGGAGCCTTCCCGCTTTCTTT. V and J are TRBV6-1 and TRBJ1-1, with TRBD1 identical over 9 bases. Germline lookup yields CDR1 MNHNS and CDR2 SASEGT. This CDR3 contains 15 residues. J was trimmed by 11 bases and V by 6 bases; bases with no gene match: 16.

The genes are TRBV7-9 and TRBJ2-7; D perhaps matches TRBD1 (5 bases). This CDR3 has 15 amino acids. V lost 1 base and J lost 3, with 13 bases in between. CDR1 is SEHNR, CDR2 FQNEAQ, per germline (reference sequence). CDR3 sequence reads: CASSLGGRLLYEQYF. The CDR3 region has the DNA TGTGCCAGCAGCTTAGGGGGCAGGCTGCTCTACGAGCAGTACTTC.

This chain connects TRBV2 to TRBJ1-3; D is ambiguous. Trimming left V 2 bases short and J 0 bases short, with 5 bases between. The CDR3 covers 14 residues. Germline values: CDR1 SNHLY, CDR2 FYNNEI. CDR3 region: CASSELSSGNTIYF. The DNA for the CDR3 is TGTGCCAGCAGTGAACTCAGCTCTGGAAACACCATATATTTT.

This clone came up once. The chain employs TRBV15 and TRBJ1-1; 8 nucleotides match TRBD1. Trimming cost V 3 bases and J 5 bases; bases outside gene matches: 5. Germline CDR1 and CDR2: LNHNV and YYDKDF (reference sequence). The CDR3 consists of 14 residues. The CDR3, as DNA: TGTGCCACCAGCAGCGGACAGGGTGTAACTGAAGCTTTCTTT. This encodes CATSSGQGVTEAFF.

This chain links TRBV2 with TRBJ2-7; TRBD1 matches 11 bases. V dropped 2 bases and J dropped 3; count of bases not matched to a gene: 6. Germline CDR1 reads SNHLY; CDR2 reads FYNNEI. The CDR3 is 16 amino acids. The CDR3 DNA follows: TGTGCCAGCAGTGAATTAGGGACAGGGGGGATCTACGAGCAGTACTTC. Its protein is CASSELGTGGIYEQYF.

This clone was recorded once. The CDR3, as DNA: TGTGCCAGCAGTTCGACTAGCGGGAGGCCGCCACATACGCAGTATTTT. It encodes CASSSTSGRPPHTQYF. The chain couples TRBV7-9 to TRBJ2-3, with 13 bases that match TRBD2. This CDR3 is 16 amino acids long. Germline V gives CDR1 SEHNR, CDR2 FQNEAQ (reference sequence). V trimming: 6 bases; J trimming: 7 bases; junction bases outside the gene matches: 10.

The rearrangement uses TRBV10-3 and TRBJ2-7; 11 bases are a match to TRBD2. Germline V CDR1 and CDR2: ENHRY, SYGVKD. The CDR3 consists of 17 residues. With V trimmed by 3 bases and J by 1 base, 8 bases remained unmatched. CDR3 nucleotide sequence: TGTGCCATCAGTGACCTAGCGACTAGCGGGATTTCCTACGAGCAGTACTTC. Translation: CAISDLATSGISYEQYF.

V usage is TRBV4-2 and J usage is TRBJ1-5; TRBD1 agrees at 7 bases. V shed 0 bases and J 9 bases; nucleotides not matched to a gene: 5. Germline loops: CDR1 LGHNA, CDR2 YNFKEQ. This CDR3 has 14 residues. The CDR3 reads CASSQEAGGRPQHF. The DNA of the CDR3 is TGTGCCAGCAGCCAAGAGGCAGGGGGTAGGCCCCAGCATTTT.

This clone was seen once. The chain joins TRBV5-6 to TRBJ2-5, with D perhaps matching TRBD2 (6 bases). Trimming removed 4 bases at V and 3 bases at J, with 13 bases between. The CDR3 has 14 residues. Per the germline V gene, CDR1 is SGHDT and CDR2 is YYEEEE. CDR3: CASSPALAEETQYF. Written as DNA, the CDR3 is TGTGCCAGCAGCCCTGCACTAGCAGAAGAGACCCAGTACTTC.

The chain uses TRBV6-1 and TRBJ2-7, with 11 positions matching TRBD2. Germline assignment: CDR1 MNHNS and CDR2 SASEGT. The CDR3 runs 13 residues. Unmatched junction bases numbered 0, after V lost 6 bases and J lost 2 bases. CDR3 sequence: CASRTSGTYEQYF. The CDR3 DNA follows: TGTGCCAGCAGGACTAGCGGGACCTACGAGCAGTACTTC.

The rearrangement links TRBV5-6 to TRBJ2-7; maybe TRBD1 (5 bases). Trimming removed 0 bases from V and 5 bases from J, with 12 bases in between. The V gene's germline CDR1 is SGHDT and CDR2 YYEEEE. The CDR3 consists of 14 residues. Here the CDR3 DNA reads TGTGCCAGCAGCTTGGTGGCACAGGCCCACGAGCAGTACTTC. Protein: CASSLVAQAHEQYF. Combining the CDR3 with reference TRBV5-6 and TRBJ2-7 gives the whole variable domain DAGVTQSPTHLIKTRGQQVTLRCSPKSGHDTVSWYQQALGQGPQFIFQYYEEEERQRGNFPDRFSGHQFPNYSSELNVNALLLGDSALYLCASSLVAQAHEQYFGPGTRLTVT.

This clone was counted a single time. The chain joins TRBV6-1 to TRBJ2-7; TRBD1 is a possible D gene (5 bases). The germline V gene has CDR1 MNHNS and CDR2 SASEGT. CDR3 length: 16 amino acids. V shed 0 bases and J shed 1 base, with 13 bases lying between them. CDR3 protein: CASSEAAWAGSYEQYF. The CDR3 DNA reads TGTGCCAGCAGTGAAGCTGCTTGGGCAGGGTCCTACGAGCAGTACTTC.

This clone was found once. The chain uses TRBV30 and TRBJ1-3; no definite D call. In germline, CDR1 is GTSNPN, CDR2 SVGIG (reference sequence). Deletions cut 3 bases from V and 3 bases from J, with 18 bases between. This CDR3 region has 16 residues. CDR3: CAWSGGTEKSGNTIYF. The CDR3 DNA is TGTGCCTGGAGCGGAGGCACGGAGAAGAGTGGAAACACCATATATTTT.

This sequence joins TRBV30 and TRBJ1-2; D gene uncertain. This CDR3 has 13 residues. V lost 0 bases and J lost 8, with 13 bases in between. From germline, CDR1 is GTSNPN and CDR2 SVGIG (reference sequence). In DNA, the CDR3 is TGTGCCTGGAGTGTATCGGGGTCGGCGGGCTACACCTTC. Encoded protein: CAWSVSGSAGYTF.

The chain combines TRBV7-9 with TRBJ1-2, with 10 bases fitting TRBD1. Germline CDR1 SEHNR, CDR2 FQNEAQ (reference sequence). This CDR3 has 15 residues. J was trimmed by 4 bases and V by 6 bases; bases with no gene match: 8. CDR3 protein: CASRPGTGVAYGYTF. For the CDR3, the DNA is TGTGCCAGCAGGCCCGGGACAGGGGTGGCCTATGGCTACACCTTC.